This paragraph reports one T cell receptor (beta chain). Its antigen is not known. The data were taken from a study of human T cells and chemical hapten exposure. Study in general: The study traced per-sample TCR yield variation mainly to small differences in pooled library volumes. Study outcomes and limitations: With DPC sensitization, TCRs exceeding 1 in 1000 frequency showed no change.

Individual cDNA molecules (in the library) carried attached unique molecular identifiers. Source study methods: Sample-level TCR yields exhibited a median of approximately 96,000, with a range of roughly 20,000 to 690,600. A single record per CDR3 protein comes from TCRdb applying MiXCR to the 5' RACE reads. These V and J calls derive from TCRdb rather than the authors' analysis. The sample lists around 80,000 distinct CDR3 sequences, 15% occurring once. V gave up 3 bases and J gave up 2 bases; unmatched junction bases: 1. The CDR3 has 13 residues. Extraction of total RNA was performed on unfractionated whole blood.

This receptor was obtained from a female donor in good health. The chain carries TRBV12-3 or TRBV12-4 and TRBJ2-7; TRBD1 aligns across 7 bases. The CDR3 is CASSFTGAYEQYF. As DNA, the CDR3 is TGTGCCAGCAGTTTCACAGGGGCCTACGAGCAGTACTTC.